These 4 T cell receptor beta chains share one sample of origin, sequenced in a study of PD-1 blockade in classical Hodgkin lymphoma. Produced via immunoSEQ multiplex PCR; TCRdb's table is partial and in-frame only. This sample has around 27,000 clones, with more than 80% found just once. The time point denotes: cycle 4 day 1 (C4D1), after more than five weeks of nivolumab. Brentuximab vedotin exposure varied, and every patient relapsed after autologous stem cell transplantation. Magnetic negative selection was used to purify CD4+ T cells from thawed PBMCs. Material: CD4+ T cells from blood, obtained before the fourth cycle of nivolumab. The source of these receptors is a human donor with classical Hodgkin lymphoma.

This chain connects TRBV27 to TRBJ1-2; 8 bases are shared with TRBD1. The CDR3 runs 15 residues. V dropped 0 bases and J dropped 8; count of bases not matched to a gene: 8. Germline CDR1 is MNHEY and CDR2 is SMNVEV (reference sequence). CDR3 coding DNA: TGTGCCAGCAGTTTATCCCCTTGGCAGGGGGCGGGCTACACCTTC. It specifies CASSLSPWQGAGYTF.

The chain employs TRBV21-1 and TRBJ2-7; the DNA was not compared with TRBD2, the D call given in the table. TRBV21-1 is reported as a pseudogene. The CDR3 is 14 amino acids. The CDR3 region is CAAGWGTSGPEQYF. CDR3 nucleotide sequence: TGTGCCGCTGGCTGGGGGACTAGCGGACCCGAGCAGTACTTC.

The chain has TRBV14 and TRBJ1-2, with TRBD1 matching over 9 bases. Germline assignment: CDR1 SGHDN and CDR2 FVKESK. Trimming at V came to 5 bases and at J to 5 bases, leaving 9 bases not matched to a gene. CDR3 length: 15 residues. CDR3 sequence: CASSDPGQGLYGYTF. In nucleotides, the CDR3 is TGTGCCAGCAGCGATCCGGGACAGGGCCTATATGGCTACACCTTC.

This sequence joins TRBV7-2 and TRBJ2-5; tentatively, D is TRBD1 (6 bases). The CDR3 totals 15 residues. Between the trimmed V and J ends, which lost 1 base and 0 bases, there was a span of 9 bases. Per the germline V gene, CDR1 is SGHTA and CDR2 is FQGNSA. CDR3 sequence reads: CASSLGGTHQETQYF. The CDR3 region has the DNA TGTGCCAGCAGCTTAGGGGGGACACACCAAGAGACCCAGTACTTC.